These 26 T cell receptor beta chains were all obtained from the same sample, sequenced in a study of human T cells and chemical hapten exposure. One entry per CDR3 protein, called by TCRdb with MiXCR from the RACE reads. There are 55,000 to 75,000 distinct CDR3 sequences in the sample; roughly 12% occur only once, and 2% to 3% lies in the top ten. The sample's time point: patch test 3, about 24 weeks after DPC sensitization. The treatment here: therapeutic diphenylcyclopropenone sensitization with weekly scalp DPC. This specimen was whole blood, taken in connection with sensitization to the hapten diphenylcyclopropenone (DPC). These receptors were collected from a young man with alopecia areata. Some clones in this sample may be carry-over from other donors' samples.

This clonotype is deemed medium-sized. The CDR3 is CSVDTDTQYF. DNA of the CDR3: TGCAGCGTTGACACAGATACGCAGTATTTT. The rearrangement uses TRBV29-1 and TRBJ2-3, with D unclear. Germline V gene sequence: CDR1 SQVTM, CDR2 ANQGSEA. The CDR3 is 10 amino acids. Trimming took 3 bases from V and 2 from J, leaving 0 bases between them.

This clonotype was seen a few times. This chain joins TRBV9 and TRBJ2-1; TRBD2 matches at 11 bases. The germline gives CDR1 SGDLS, CDR2 YYNGEE. Trimming removed 0 bases from V and 9 bases from J; junction bases left unmatched: 8. The CDR3 loop spans 16 amino acids. The CDR3 sequence is CASSVDLAGGTSEQFF. The CDR3 nucleotides are TGTGCCAGCAGCGTAGATCTAGCGGGGGGAACCAGTGAGCAGTTCTTC.

The chain employs TRBV20-1 and TRBJ2-1; D gene ambiguous. The germline V gene has CDR1 DFQATT and CDR2 SNEGSKA (reference sequence). This CDR3 region has 12 residues. In nucleotides, the CDR3 is TGCAGCAAAGTTAATTCCTACAATGAGCAGTTCTTC. Encoded protein: CSKVNSYNEQFF.

The CDR3 coding sequence is TGTGCCAGTAGCGCAAGCTCCTACAATGAGCAGTTCTTC. Translation gives CASSASSYNEQFF. The rearrangement joins TRBV6-2 or TRBV6-3 to TRBJ2-1; a weak D match, TRBD2 (5 bases). Between the trimmed V and J ends, which lost 9 bases and 0 bases, there was a span of 9 bases. Per germline, CDR1 MNHEY and CDR2 SVGEGT. The CDR3 is 13 residues long.

This clonotype was seen at least ten times. This chain joins TRBV28 and TRBJ1-5, with D perhaps matching TRBD1 (5 bases). Trimming left V 4 bases short and J 0 bases short, with 16 bases between. Germline V lookup: CDR1 MDHEN, CDR2 SYDVKM. The CDR3 totals 17 residues. CDR3 region: CASSWGGTYYSNQPQHF. CDR3 sequence (DNA): TGTGCCAGCAGTTGGGGGGGAACCTACTATAGCAATCAGCCCCAGCATTTT.

Worth noting for this clonotype: A read error is possible here, since a much larger clone lies one base away. This chain uses TRBV7-2 with TRBJ2-7; D is perhaps TRBD2 (6 bases). The germline V and J ends were trimmed by 7 bases and 3 bases, with 16 bases remaining between them. The CDR3 runs to 14 residues. Germline V gene data show CDR1 as SGHTA and CDR2 as FQGNSA. CDR3 in amino acids: CASNPVGGIYEQYF. Here the CDR3 DNA reads TGTGCCAGCAACCCCGTCGGGGGTATCTACGAGCAGTACTTC.

This clonotype has only a few counts. The chain couples TRBV7-2 to TRBJ2-2; no clear D. This CDR3 is 16 amino acids long. Trimming took off 2 bases at V and 1 base at J, with 11 bases between the two ends. Germline-derived CDR1 and CDR2 are SGHTA and FQGNSA. The CDR3 loop reads CASSLRYQENTGELFF. The CDR3 DNA reads TGTGCCAGCAGCTTAAGATACCAGGAGAACACCGGGGAGCTGTTTTTT.

This clonotype was counted ten times or more. The rearrangement links TRBV2 to TRBJ1-5, with 8 bases lining up with TRBD1. Germline V gene data show CDR1 as SNHLY and CDR2 as FYNNEI. This CDR3 region has 17 residues. The V segment lost 2 bases and the J segment 1 base; nucleotides outside the gene matches: 7. This CDR3 is CASSERQGARSNQPQHF. CDR3 coding DNA: TGTGCCAGCAGTGAAAGGCAGGGGGCGAGGAGCAATCAGCCCCAGCATTTT.

The chain links TRBV7-9 to TRBJ2-3; 10 positions match TRBD1. The ends lost 6 bases at V and 4 bases at J; junction bases unmatched: 10. CDR3 length equals 16 residues. Looked up from germline, CDR1 is SEHNR and CDR2 is FQNEAQ (reference sequence). CDR3 nucleotide sequence: TGTGCCAGCAGATCCGACAGGGGGCGTTATCCAGATACGCAGTATTTT. Its translation is CASRSDRGRYPDTQYF.

This clonotype showed up many times. The J gene is TRBJ2-1, the V gene TRBV24-1, with D uncertain. CDR3 size: 17 residues. V lost 1 base to trimming and J lost 3 bases, with 15 bases between them. The V gene's germline CDR1 is KGHDR and CDR2 SFDVKD. DNA of the CDR3: TGTGCCACCAGTGATTTAGGGAAGCTTTGTGGCTACAATGAGCAGTTCTTC. Its protein is CATSDLGKLCGYNEQFF.

V gene TRBV3-1 combines with J gene TRBJ2-1; D gene unclear. The V end lost 1 base, the J end lost 6 bases, and 4 bases lay between the germline ends. The CDR3 runs to 12 residues. Looked up from germline, CDR1 is LGHDT and CDR2 is YNNKEL (reference sequence). The DNA of the CDR3 is TGTGCCAGCAGCCAAGTGCCCAATGAGCAGTTCTTC. Its translation: CASSQVPNEQFF.

This rearrangement joins TRBV7-9 to TRBJ2-1; possible D gene TRBD1, 6 bases. The germline V gene encodes CDR1 SEHNR and CDR2 FQNEAQ (reference sequence). Deletions cut 5 bases from V and 7 bases from J, with 18 bases between. The CDR3 loop spans 15 amino acids. The CDR3 bases are TGTGCCAGCAGCCATTTCGGTGGTCAGGGGAATGAGCAGTTCTTC. This gives the protein CASSHFGGQGNEQFF.

This clonotype has just a few counts. This rearrangement joins TRBV12-3 or TRBV12-4 to TRBJ2-3; D might be TRBD2 (5 bases). V shed 4 bases and J shed 0 bases, with 8 bases lying between them. The CDR3 is made up of 14 amino acids. In DNA, the CDR3 is TGTGCCAGCAGTTCCCCGGGGAGCACAGATACGCAGTATTTT. Protein product: CASSSPGSTDTQYF.

This clonotype showed up just a few times. This chain uses TRBV12-3 or TRBV12-4 with TRBJ1-5; maybe TRBD1 (5 bases). This CDR3 is 12 amino acids long. Trimming pared 6 bases from V and 7 bases from J, leaving 10 bases between. CDR3 loop: CASSQTVQPQHF. CDR3 DNA: TGTGCCAGCAGCCAGACAGTGCAGCCCCAGCATTTT.

The CDR3 is CASSLSGLAGGNTGELFF. The CDR3 bases are TGCGCCAGCAGCTTGAGCGGACTAGCGGGGGGAAACACCGGGGAGCTGTTTTTT. The chain links TRBV5-1 to TRBJ2-2; 14 nucleotides line up with TRBD2. The V gene's germline CDR1 is SGHRS and CDR2 YFSETQ. This CDR3 is built from 18 residues. V gave up 1 base and J gave up 2 bases; unmatched junction bases: 4.

At least ten counts were recorded for this clonotype. This chain links TRBV29-1 with TRBJ1-1, with TRBD1 identical over 12 bases. The CDR3 extends over 15 amino acids. V trimming: 4 bases; J trimming: 3 bases; junction bases outside the gene matches: 6. Germline-derived CDR1 and CDR2 are SQVTM and ANQGSEA. DNA for the CDR3: TGCAGCGTTGGGGGACAGGGGGCCTTTGACACTGAAGCTTTCTTT. Amino acid sequence: CSVGGQGAFDTEAFF.

This clonotype occurred a few times. The rearrangement joins TRBV19 to TRBJ1-3; possible D gene TRBD1, 5 bases. This CDR3 comprises 16 residues. Germline V gives CDR1 LNHDA, CDR2 SQIVND (reference sequence). The V gene lost 4 bases and the J gene lost 0 bases, with 13 bases spanning the gap. The CDR3 DNA reads TGTGCCAGTAGTAGCCAGACAGTTCCCTCTGGAAACACCATATATTTT. Amino acids: CASSSQTVPSGNTIYF.

This chain connects TRBV5-5 to TRBJ1-2; D possibly corresponds to TRBD1 (6 bases). This CDR3 contains 14 residues. V lost 4 bases and J lost 4, with 14 bases in between. Germline lookup yields CDR1 SGHKS and CDR2 YYEKEE (reference sequence). The CDR3, as DNA: TGTGCCAGCAGCGCTACAGGGAGCACCTATGGCTACACCTTC. Its protein product is CASSATGSTYGYTF.

The chain uses TRBV3-1 and TRBJ2-2; TRBD1 matches at 7 bases. Germline-derived CDR1 and CDR2 are LGHDT and YNNKEL (reference sequence). The CDR3 loop spans 16 amino acids. V gave up 4 bases and J gave up 1 base; unmatched junction bases: 6. CDR3 sequence reads: CASSPTGTENTGELFF. DNA of the CDR3: TGTGCCAGCAGCCCGACCGGGACAGAGAACACCGGGGAGCTGTTTTTT.

This clonotype was detected a few times. The chain is built from TRBV2 and TRBJ1-5; D gene ambiguous. V dropped 3 bases and J dropped 5 bases, with 5 bases sitting between them. This CDR3 is 12 amino acids long. Looked up from germline, CDR1 is SNHLY and CDR2 is FYNNEI. Here the CDR3 reads CASSDPDQPQHF. In DNA form, the CDR3 reads TGTGCCAGCAGTGATCCCGATCAGCCCCAGCATTTT.

This clonotype is a singleton in its sample. CDR3 sequence: CASSVGAAAMNTEAFF. CDR3 sequence (DNA): TGTGCCAGCAGCGTAGGGGCAGCCGCTATGAACACTGAAGCTTTCTTT. The V and J genes are TRBV9 and TRBJ1-1, with D uncertain. CDR1 SGDLS and CDR2 YYNGEE come from the germline V gene. Trimming shortened V by 0 bases and J by 0 bases, and 12 bases separated the two germline ends. The CDR3 spans 16 residues.

This chain uses TRBV9 with TRBJ2-3; 8 positions match TRBD1. V lost 4 bases and J lost 5; bases outside the gene matches: 6. The CDR3 has 14 amino acids. Germline CDR1 and CDR2: SGDLS and YYNGEE. CDR3 bases: TGTGCCAGCAGCCCCCGGACAGGGATAGATACGCAGTATTTT. Translating it yields CASSPRTGIDTQYF.

This clonotype was counted ten times or more. The chain couples TRBV5-5 to TRBJ1-1; D gene ambiguous. CDR1 is SGHKS, CDR2 YYEKEE, per germline (reference sequence). V shed 4 bases and J shed 1 base, with 17 bases lying between them. There are 16 residues in the CDR3. In DNA, the CDR3 is TGTGCCAGCAGCCCCGACCGCTACAGTCGGAACACTGAAGCTTTCTTT. Translation: CASSPDRYSRNTEAFF.

There are many counts of this clonotype. This rearrangement joins TRBV27 to TRBJ2-1; 8 nucleotides agree with TRBD1. The CDR3 has 16 residues. Trimming removed 5 bases from V and 8 bases from J; junction bases left unmatched: 14. From germline, CDR1 is MNHEY and CDR2 SMNVEV (reference sequence). CDR3 bases: TGTGCCAGCAGTCCAGGGACAGGAACGTTGACGGATGAGCAGTTCTTC. It translates to CASSPGTGTLTDEQFF.

This clonotype has just one count. This chain joins TRBV29-1 and TRBJ1-4; TRBD1 is a possible D gene (5 bases). Trimming stripped 4 bases from V and 8 bases from J, with 11 bases between. The germline CDR1 and CDR2 sequences are SQVTM and ANQGSEA. The CDR3 contains 12 residues. DNA for the CDR3: TGCAGCGTTGCCCCTTCAGGGGAAAAACTGTTTTTT. As protein: CSVAPSGEKLFF. The complete variable domain, with remaining parts taken from reference TRBV29-1 and TRBJ1-4, reads SAVISQKPSRDICQRGTSLTIQCQVDSQVTMMFWYRQQPGQSLTLIATANQGSEATYESGFVIDKFPISRPNLTFSTLTVSNMSPEDSSIYLCSVAPSGEKLFFGSGTQLSVL.

This clonotype occurred many times. The chain uses TRBV6-2 or TRBV6-3 and TRBJ1-2; 7 bases are a match to TRBD1. Losses at the gene ends were 6 bases for V and 2 bases for J; bases not matched to a gene: 15. The CDR3 loop spans 17 amino acids. Germline loops: CDR1 MNHEY, CDR2 SVGEGT. CDR3 sequence: CASRTTGAVLINYGYTF. Written as DNA, the CDR3 is TGTGCCAGCAGGACAACAGGGGCCGTCTTAATCAACTATGGCTACACCTTC.